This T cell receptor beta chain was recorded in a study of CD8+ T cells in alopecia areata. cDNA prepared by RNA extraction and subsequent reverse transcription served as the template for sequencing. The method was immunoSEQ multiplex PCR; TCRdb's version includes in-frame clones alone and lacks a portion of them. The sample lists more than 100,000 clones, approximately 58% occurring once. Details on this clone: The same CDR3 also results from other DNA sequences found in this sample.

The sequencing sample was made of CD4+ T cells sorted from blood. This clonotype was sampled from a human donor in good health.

CDR3 in amino acids: CASSLGTSGGYEQFF. CDR3 DNA: TGCGCCAGCAGCTTAGGGACTAGCGGGGGGTATGAGCAGTTCTTC. The chain is built from TRBV5-1 and TRBJ2-1; 15 bases agree with TRBD2. J lost 8 bases, V lost 2 bases, and 2 bases had no gene match. Germline V gene data show CDR1 as SGHRS and CDR2 as YFSETQ. There are 15 residues in the CDR3.